This entry features one TCR beta chain sequence. The antigen remains unidentified. The sample holds other DNA sequences that translate to the same CDR3. Using immunoSEQ multiplex PCR, the repertoire was profiled, and TCRdb retains in-frame clones only, with some absent. The data contain a few hundred thousand clones, less than 98% of them singletons. These data are taken from a study of shared clonotypes between healthy human individuals. On the study more broadly: Each donor had three CD4 naive, three CD4 memory, two CD8 naive and one CD8 memory plate.

Study outcomes and limitations: Read depth was anticipated to influence clonotype sharing among donors. Memory subsets generally showed lower estimated richness than naive subsets.

CDR1 SGDLS and CDR2 YYNGEE come from the germline V gene. V gave up 0 bases and J gave up 2 bases; unmatched junction bases: 1. The CDR3 is 15 residues long. Input material: naive CD4+ T cells sorted from blood. The subset: CD45RA+ positively selected. The rearrangement joins TRBV9 to TRBJ2-1, with TRBD2 identical over 8 bases. This TCR was recovered from a woman aged 25-40 years in good health. The CDR3 is CASSVASGPYNEQFF. The CDR3 nucleotides read TGTGCCAGCAGCGTAGCTAGCGGGCCCTACAATGAGCAGTTCTTC.